These 22 T cell receptor beta chains were sequenced from one sample in a study of T-cell reconstitution after alpha-beta-depleted transplantation in children. The library targeted TCRbeta and was prepared with unique molecular identifiers. From the PCR reads, TCRdb called clonotypes with MiXCR, one entry per CDR3 protein. The profile shows over 85,000 distinct CDR3 sequences, 4.5% to 7.5% of them singletons. Sample: PBMCs, mostly from graft donor cells, taken 60 days after TCRalphabeta/CD19-depleted stem cell transplant. The origin of the receptors is a female patient aged 2-9 years who had a stem cell transplant for Fanconi anemia, so the T cells may come from the graft donor.

In its sample, this clonotype was seen many times. The rearrangement links TRBV12-3 or TRBV12-4 to TRBJ2-6; 7 bases map to TRBD1. This CDR3 has 17 amino acids. V dropped 5 bases and J dropped 1; count of bases not matched to a gene: 8. DNA of the CDR3: TGTGCCAGCAGTGGACAGGACGTGATATCTGGGGCCAACGTCCTGACTTTC. It translates to CASSGQDVISGANVLTF.

This clonotype was seen only a few times. The chain recombines TRBV6-1 with TRBJ2-5, with 13 nucleotides matching TRBD2. The CDR3 length is 16 residues. V shed 6 bases, J shed 5 bases, and the junction held 9 bases outside the gene matches. CDR1 is MNHNS, CDR2 SASEGT, per germline. This CDR3 reads CASSARTSGGGETQYF. In DNA form, the CDR3 reads TGTGCCAGCAGCGCCAGGACTAGCGGGGGCGGGGAGACCCAGTACTTC.

This clonotype was counted many times. The rearrangement links TRBV6-5 to TRBJ2-3, with 8 bases matching TRBD1. The V gene end was trimmed by 6 bases and the J gene end by 0 bases; junction bases not matched to a gene: 5. The CDR3 extends over 15 amino acids. CDR1 MNHEY and CDR2 SVGAGI come from the germline V gene. CDR3 protein: CASSRRGPSTDTQYF. CDR3 DNA sequence: TGTGCCAGCAGCCGCAGGGGGCCTAGCACAGATACGCAGTATTTT.

This clonotype came up many times. The rearrangement links TRBV28 to TRBJ2-2, with 8 bases fitting TRBD1. The CDR3 has 14 residues. V gave up 2 bases and J gave up 8 bases; unmatched junction bases: 4. Germline values: CDR1 MDHEN, CDR2 SYDVKM. The CDR3 sequence is CASSLGQGAGELFF. The CDR3 DNA is TGTGCCAGCAGTTTAGGTCAGGGGGCTGGGGAGCTGTTTTTT.

This clonotype was seen repeatedly, ten times or more. CDR3 in DNA: TGCAGTGCTAGAGCCGGTTATGGATTAGATACGCAGTATTTT. It specifies CSARAGYGLDTQYF. This chain uses TRBV20-1 with TRBJ2-3; D is ambiguous. V was trimmed by 1 base and J by 5 bases, leaving 13 bases between them. Germline V gene sequence: CDR1 DFQATT, CDR2 SNEGSKA (reference sequence). The CDR3 runs to 14 residues.

The genes are TRBV9 and TRBJ2-5; 7 bases are shared with TRBD2. J gave up 7 bases and V 7 bases, and 10 bases lay outside the gene matches. The CDR3 length is 13 residues. Looked up from germline, CDR1 is SGDLS and CDR2 is YYNGEE. CDR3: CASDEAGSGTQYF. The CDR3, as DNA: TGTGCCAGCGACGAAGCGGGGTCCGGGACCCAGTACTTC.

This clonotype was recorded many times. The V gene is TRBV7-3, the J gene TRBJ2-2, with 9 bases fitting TRBD2. Trimming took 1 base from V and 6 from J; bases not matched to a gene: 3. The CDR3 extends over 15 amino acids. CDR1 and CDR2 (germline): SGHTA, FQGTGA. The CDR3 reads CASSLRGLASGELFF. CDR3 nucleotide sequence: TGTGCCAGCAGCTTAAGGGGACTAGCATCCGGGGAGCTGTTTTTT.

The rearrangement links TRBV5-1 to TRBJ2-5, with D uncertain. V was pared by 0 bases and J by 1 base, with 10 bases between. The CDR3 sequence is 15 residues long. CDR1 and CDR2 from the germline V gene are SGHRS and YFSETQ. DNA for the CDR3: TGCGCCAGCAGCTTGGTTTCGCCAACCCAAGAGACCCAGTACTTC. Protein sequence: CASSLVSPTQETQYF.

In its sample, this clonotype was seen many times. The chain couples TRBV20-1 to TRBJ1-6; no clear D gene. The CDR3 covers 15 residues. Trimming cost V 0 bases and J 0 bases, with 6 bases left between them. CDR1 is DFQATT and CDR2 is SNEGSKA in the germline V gene (reference sequence). CDR3: CSARDTSSYNSPLHF. The CDR3 DNA is TGCAGTGCTAGAGATACTAGCTCCTATAATTCACCCCTCCACTTT.

The genes are TRBV30 and TRBJ2-3, with D tentatively TRBD2 (6 bases). The CDR3 has 15 residues. Per the germline V gene, CDR1 is GTSNPN and CDR2 is SVGIG (reference sequence). V was pared by 4 bases and J by 0 bases, with 14 bases between. The CDR3, as DNA: TGTGCCTGGACTCGGACTAAAAGGAGCACAGATACGCAGTATTTT. Its translation is CAWTRTKRSTDTQYF.

This sequence joins TRBV7-7 and TRBJ2-2; TRBD2 might be the D (5 bases). Trimming stripped 5 bases from V and 7 bases from J, with 20 bases between. This CDR3 comprises 16 residues. Germline V gene data show CDR1 as SSHAT and CDR2 as FNYEAQ (reference sequence). The CDR3 loop reads CASSPLGPSAGGELFF. The CDR3 nucleotides read TGTGCCAGCAGCCCCTTAGGTCCGAGCGCGGGCGGGGAGCTGTTTTTT.

This clonotype was recorded a few times. This chain links TRBV30 with TRBJ1-1; D gene uncertain. The CDR3 is 11 residues long. Trimming took off 3 bases at V and 6 bases at J, with 8 bases between the two ends. In germline, CDR1 is GTSNPN, CDR2 SVGIG (reference sequence). DNA for the CDR3: TGTGCCTGGAGCGGGCAGGCTGAAGCTTTCTTT. The encoded protein is CAWSGQAEAFF.

The chain couples TRBV15 to TRBJ1-5, with TRBD1 matching 8 bases. This CDR3 contains 15 residues. The ends lost 1 base at V and 10 bases at J; junction bases unmatched: 9. CDR1 and CDR2 from the germline V gene are LNHNV and YYDKDF (reference sequence). The CDR3 sequence: CATSRGGQGGYPQHF. CDR3 nucleotide sequence: TGTGCCACCAGCAGAGGCGGACAGGGAGGTTACCCCCAGCATTTT.

This clonotype was seen repeatedly, ten times or more. CDR3 DNA: TGTGCCAGCAGTCGGATAAACTATAATTCACCCCTCCACTTT. The encoded protein is CASSRINYNSPLHF. The chain carries TRBV25-1 and TRBJ1-6; D gene uncertain. The germline V and J ends were trimmed by 5 bases and 3 bases, with 8 bases remaining between them. The CDR3 is made up of 14 amino acids. The germline gives CDR1 MGHDK, CDR2 SYGVNS.

This clonotype was recorded at least ten times. CDR3 protein: CASSPNRVDTQYF. In nucleotides, the CDR3 is TGTGCCAGCAGCCCTAACAGGGTAGATACGCAGTATTTT. The chain couples TRBV11-3 to TRBJ2-3; weak D call: TRBD1 (6 bases). CDR3 length: 13 residues. Germline values: CDR1 SGHNT, CDR2 YENEEA. Trimming stripped 5 bases from V and 5 bases from J, with 11 bases between.

This clonotype was counted at least ten times. The CDR3 reads CASSLTGTSVGGNEQFF. The CDR3 DNA reads TGTGCCAGCAGTTTAACTGGGACCTCAGTCGGCGGTAATGAGCAGTTCTTC. The rearrangement joins TRBV28 to TRBJ2-1; possibly TRBD1 or TRBD2 for D (5 bases each). Germline-derived CDR1 and CDR2 are MDHEN and SYDVKM. There are 17 residues in the CDR3. Trimming cost V 2 bases and J 7 bases, with 21 bases left between them.

This clonotype was seen many times. The chain couples TRBV9 to TRBJ2-1; TRBD2 aligns across 7 bases. From germline, CDR1 is SGDLS and CDR2 YYNGEE. Losses at the gene ends were 0 bases for V and 4 bases for J; bases not matched to a gene: 4. This CDR3 contains 15 residues. CDR3 nucleotide sequence: TGTGCCAGCAGCGTAGGTAGCGGGCTATACAATGAGCAGTTCTTC. Translating gives CASSVGSGLYNEQFF.

The genes are TRBV5-1 and TRBJ2-4, with D unclear. The CDR3 covers 13 residues. CDR1 is SGHRS, CDR2 YFSETQ, per germline. V lost 1 base and J lost 7, with 9 bases in between. CDR3 DNA: TGCGCCAGCAGCTTGATCCCGAATAACATTCAGTACTTC. Translation gives CASSLIPNNIQYF.

The genes are TRBV7-2 and TRBJ2-5, with 16 bases aligning to TRBD2. The junction had 5 bases not matched to a gene; V was cut back by 4 bases and J by 3 bases. Per germline, CDR1 SGHTA and CDR2 FQGNSA. There are 17 residues in the CDR3. This chain's CDR3 is CASSWGLAGGPKETQYF. CDR3 bases: TGTGCCAGCAGCTGGGGACTAGCGGGGGGGCCGAAAGAGACCCAGTACTTC.

This clonotype occurred a few times. This sequence joins TRBV5-1 and TRBJ1-4; possible D gene TRBD1, 5 bases. Germline lookup yields CDR1 SGHRS and CDR2 YFSETQ. This CDR3 spans 13 amino acids. Trimming left V 0 bases short and J 11 bases short, with 11 bases between. The CDR3, as DNA: TGCGCCAGCAGCTTGGCGGAATCAGGGAAACTGTTTTTT. Amino acid sequence: CASSLAESGKLFF.

This clonotype was detected many times. The chain combines TRBV12-3 or TRBV12-4 with TRBJ2-2, with D hard to call. The CDR3 spans 15 residues. The germline V and J ends were trimmed by 3 bases and 4 bases, with 12 bases remaining between them. This CDR3 reads CASSFSETRTGELFF. Here the CDR3 DNA reads TGTGCCAGCAGTTTTTCCGAGACTCGCACCGGGGAGCTGTTTTTT.

Only a few counts were recorded for this clonotype. The chain links TRBV6-5 to TRBJ1-3; D gene unclear. Trimming stripped 2 bases from V and 0 bases from J, with 8 bases between. CDR1 and CDR2 from the germline V gene are MNHEY and SVGAGI. CDR3 length: 15 amino acids. In nucleotides, the CDR3 is TGTGCCAGCAGTTACAGTACAGACTCTGGAAACACCATATATTTT. Protein sequence: CASSYSTDSGNTIYF.